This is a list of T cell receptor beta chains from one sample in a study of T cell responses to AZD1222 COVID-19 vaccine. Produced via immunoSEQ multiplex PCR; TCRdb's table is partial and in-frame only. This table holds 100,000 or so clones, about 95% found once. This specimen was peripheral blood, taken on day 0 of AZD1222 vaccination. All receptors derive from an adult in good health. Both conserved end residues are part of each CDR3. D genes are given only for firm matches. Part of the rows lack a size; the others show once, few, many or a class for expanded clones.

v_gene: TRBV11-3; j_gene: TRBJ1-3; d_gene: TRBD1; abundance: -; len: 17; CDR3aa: CASSPRAGQGPGNTIYF; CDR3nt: TGTGCCAGCAGCCCGCGGGCCGGACAGGGGCCGGGAAACACCATATATTTT
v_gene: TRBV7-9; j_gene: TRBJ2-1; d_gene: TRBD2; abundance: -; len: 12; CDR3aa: CAVASGNNEQFF; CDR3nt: TGTGCCGTGGCTAGCGGTAACAATGAGCAGTTCTTC
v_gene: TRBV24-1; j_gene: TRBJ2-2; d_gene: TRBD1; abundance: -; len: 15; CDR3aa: CATTNRDSRAGELFF; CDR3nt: TGTGCCACCACCAATAGGGACAGCAGGGCCGGGGAGCTGTTTTTT
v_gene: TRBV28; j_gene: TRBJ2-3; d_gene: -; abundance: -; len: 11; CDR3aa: CASTSGDTQYF; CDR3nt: TGTGCCAGCACCTCGGGAGATACGCAGTATTTT
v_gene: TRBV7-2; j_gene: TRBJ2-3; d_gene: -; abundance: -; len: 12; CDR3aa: CASSFGTDTQYF; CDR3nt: TGTGCCAGCAGCTTTGGCACAGATACGCAGTATTTT
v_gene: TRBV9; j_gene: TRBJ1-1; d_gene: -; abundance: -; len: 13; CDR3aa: CASSVTANTEAFF; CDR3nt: TGTGCCAGCAGCGTTACGGCTAACACTGAAGCTTTCTTT
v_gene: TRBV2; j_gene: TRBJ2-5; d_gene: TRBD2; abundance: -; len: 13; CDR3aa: CASSGWTRETQYF; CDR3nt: TGTGCCAGCAGTGGATGGACTAGAGAGACCCAGTACTTC
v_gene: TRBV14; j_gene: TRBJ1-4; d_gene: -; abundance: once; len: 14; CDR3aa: CASSPFATNEKLFF; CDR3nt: TGTGCCAGCAGCCCCTTTGCAACTAATGAAAAACTGTTTTTT
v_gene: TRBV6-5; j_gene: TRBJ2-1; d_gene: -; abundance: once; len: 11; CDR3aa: CAGSLYNEQFF; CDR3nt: TGTGCGGGCTCGCTTTACAATGAGCAGTTCTTC
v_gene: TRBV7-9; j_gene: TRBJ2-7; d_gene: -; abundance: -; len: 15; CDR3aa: CASSTAGKAPYEQYF; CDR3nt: TGTGCCAGCAGCACCGCCGGGAAGGCCCCCTACGAGCAGTACTTC
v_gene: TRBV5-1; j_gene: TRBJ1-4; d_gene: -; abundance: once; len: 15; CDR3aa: CASRDRWGSKEKLFF; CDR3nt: TGCGCCAGCAGGGATCGGTGGGGAAGTAAAGAAAAACTGTTTTTT
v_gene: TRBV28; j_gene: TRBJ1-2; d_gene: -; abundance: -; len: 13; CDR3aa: CASSFGRDYGYTF; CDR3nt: TGTGCCAGCAGTTTTGGCAGGGACTATGGCTACACCTTC
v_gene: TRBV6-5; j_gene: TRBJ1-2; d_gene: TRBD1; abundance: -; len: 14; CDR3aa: CASSYSTGVDGYTF; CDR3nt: TGTGCCAGCAGTTACTCGACAGGGGTGGATGGCTACACCTTC
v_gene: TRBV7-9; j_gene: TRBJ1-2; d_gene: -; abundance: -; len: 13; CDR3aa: CASSPLGYYGYTF; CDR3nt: TGTGCCAGCAGCCCCCTAGGGTACTATGGCTACACCTTC
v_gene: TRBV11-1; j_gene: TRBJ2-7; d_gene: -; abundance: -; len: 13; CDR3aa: CASSPLGPYEQYF; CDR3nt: TGTGCCAGCAGCCCACTGGGACCTTACGAGCAGTACTTC
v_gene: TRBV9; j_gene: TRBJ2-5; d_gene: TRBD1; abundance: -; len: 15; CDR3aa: CASSAGQGAEETQYF; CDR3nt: TGTGCCAGCAGCGCTGGACAGGGGGCGGAAGAGACCCAGTACTTC
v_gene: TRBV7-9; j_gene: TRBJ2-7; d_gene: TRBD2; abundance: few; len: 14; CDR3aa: CASSPSGREGEQYF; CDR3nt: TGTGCCAGCAGCCCCAGCGGGCGGGAGGGCGAGCAGTACTTC
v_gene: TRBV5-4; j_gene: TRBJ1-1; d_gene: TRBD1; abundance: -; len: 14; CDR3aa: CASSWDRQSPGAFF; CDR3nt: TGTGCCAGCAGCTGGGACAGACAGAGCCCAGGGGCTTTCTTT
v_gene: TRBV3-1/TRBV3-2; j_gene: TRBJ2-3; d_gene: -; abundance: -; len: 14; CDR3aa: CASSHLGSTDTQYF; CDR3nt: TGTGCCAGCAGCCACCTGGGGAGCACAGATACGCAGTATTTT
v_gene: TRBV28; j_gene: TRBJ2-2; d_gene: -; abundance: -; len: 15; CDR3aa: CASRMTGTNTGELFF; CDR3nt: TGTGCCAGCAGGATGACAGGAACGAACACCGGGGAGCTGTTTTTT
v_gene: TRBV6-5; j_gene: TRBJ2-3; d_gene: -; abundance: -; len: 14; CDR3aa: CASMVGGAEDTQYF; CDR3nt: TGTGCCAGCATGGTAGGGGGAGCAGAAGATACGCAGTATTTT
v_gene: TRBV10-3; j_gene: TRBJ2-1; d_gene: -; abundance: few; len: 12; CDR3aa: CAGAPSYNEQFF; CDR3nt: TGTGCCGGGGCCCCCTCCTACAATGAGCAGTTCTTC
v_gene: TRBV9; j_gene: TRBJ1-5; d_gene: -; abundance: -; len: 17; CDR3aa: CASSATGDPGGDQPQHF; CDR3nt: TGTGCCAGCAGCGCAACAGGTGACCCGGGTGGAGATCAGCCCCAGCATTTT
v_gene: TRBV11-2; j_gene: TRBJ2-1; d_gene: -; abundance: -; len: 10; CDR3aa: CASSSRDVFF; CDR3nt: TGTGCCAGCAGCTCGCGGGACGTGTTCTTC
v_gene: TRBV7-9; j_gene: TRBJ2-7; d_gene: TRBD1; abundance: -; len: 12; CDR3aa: CASSANRGEQYF; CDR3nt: TGTGCCAGCAGCGCAAACAGGGGAGAGCAGTACTTC
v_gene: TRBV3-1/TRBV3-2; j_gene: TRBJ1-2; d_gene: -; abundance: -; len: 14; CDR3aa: CASSQDGGSYGYTF; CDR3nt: TGTGCCAGCAGCCAAGATGGGGGTTCCTATGGCTACACCTTC
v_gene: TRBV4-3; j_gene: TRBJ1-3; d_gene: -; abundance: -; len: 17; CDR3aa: CASSQETVGSSGNTIYF; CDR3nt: TGCGCCAGCAGCCAAGAAACGGTCGGCAGCTCTGGAAACACCATATATTTT
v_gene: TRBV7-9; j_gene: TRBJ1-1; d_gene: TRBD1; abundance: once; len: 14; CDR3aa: CAYTGGDMNTEAFF; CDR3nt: TGTGCATATACAGGGGGGGACATGAACACTGAAGCTTTCTTT
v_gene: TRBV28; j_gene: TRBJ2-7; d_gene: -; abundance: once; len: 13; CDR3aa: CASRQRDTPEQYF; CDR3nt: TGTGCCAGCAGGCAAAGGGACACTCCCGAGCAGTACTTC
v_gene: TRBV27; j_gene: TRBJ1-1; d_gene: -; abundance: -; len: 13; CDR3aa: CASSRVLGTEAFF; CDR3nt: TGTGCCAGCAGTAGGGTGTTGGGGACTGAAGCTTTCTTT
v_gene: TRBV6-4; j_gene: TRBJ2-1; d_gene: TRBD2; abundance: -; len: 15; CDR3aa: CASSPTSGGANEQFF; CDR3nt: TGTGCCAGCAGTCCGACTAGCGGGGGGGCCAATGAGCAGTTCTTC
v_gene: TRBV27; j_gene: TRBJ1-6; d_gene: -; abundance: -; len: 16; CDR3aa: CASSPRRTEERSPLHF; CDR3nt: TGTGCCAGCAGTCCGAGGAGGACTGAGGAGCGTTCACCCCTCCACTTT
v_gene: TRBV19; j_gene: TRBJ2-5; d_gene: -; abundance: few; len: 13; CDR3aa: CASSQDFQETQYF; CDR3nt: TGTGCCAGTAGTCAGGACTTCCAAGAGACCCAGTACTTC
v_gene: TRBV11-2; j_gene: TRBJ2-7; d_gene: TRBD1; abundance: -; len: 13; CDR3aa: CASSSGQTYEQYF; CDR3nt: TGTGCCAGCAGCTCGGGACAGACCTACGAGCAGTACTTC
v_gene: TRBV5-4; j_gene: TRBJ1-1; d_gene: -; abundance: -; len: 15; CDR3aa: CASSYDFKQNTEAFF; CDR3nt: TGTGCCAGCAGTTACGACTTTAAGCAAAACACTGAAGCTTTCTTT
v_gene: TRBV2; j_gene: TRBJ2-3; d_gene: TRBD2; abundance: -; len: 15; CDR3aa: CASRQGLGGTDTQYF; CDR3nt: TGTGCCAGCAGACAGGGACTAGGGGGCACAGATACGCAGTATTTT
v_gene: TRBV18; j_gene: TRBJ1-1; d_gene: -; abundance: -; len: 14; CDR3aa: CASSPGSVNTEAFF; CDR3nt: TGTGCCAGCTCACCAGGGTCTGTGAACACTGAAGCTTTCTTT
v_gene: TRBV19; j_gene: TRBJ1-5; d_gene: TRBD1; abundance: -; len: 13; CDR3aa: CASTGTGDQPQHF; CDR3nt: TGTGCCAGTACAGGGACAGGGGATCAGCCCCAGCATTTT
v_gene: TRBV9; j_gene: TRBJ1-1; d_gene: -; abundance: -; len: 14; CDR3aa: CASSVGDTNTEAFF; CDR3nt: TGTGCCAGCAGCGTAGGGGACACGAACACTGAAGCTTTCTTT
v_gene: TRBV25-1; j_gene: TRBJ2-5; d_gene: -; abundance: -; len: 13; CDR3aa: CASSEFGVETQYF; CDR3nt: TGTGCCAGCAGTGAATTTGGGGTTGAGACCCAGTACTTC
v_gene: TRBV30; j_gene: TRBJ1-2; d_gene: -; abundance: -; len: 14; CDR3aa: CAWKRGILDYGYTF; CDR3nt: TGTGCCTGGAAACGAGGGATCCTGGACTATGGCTACACCTTC
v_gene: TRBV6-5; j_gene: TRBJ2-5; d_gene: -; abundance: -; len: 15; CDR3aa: CASSSDRGPQETQYF; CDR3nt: TGTGCCAGCAGTTCCGACCGGGGACCCCAAGAGACCCAGTACTTC
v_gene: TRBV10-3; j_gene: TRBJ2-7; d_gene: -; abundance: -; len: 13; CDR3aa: CAISDAGKYEQYF; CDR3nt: TGTGCCATCAGTGATGCAGGGAAGTACGAGCAGTACTTC
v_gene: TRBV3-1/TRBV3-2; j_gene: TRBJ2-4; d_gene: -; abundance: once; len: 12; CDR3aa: CASSHTKNIQYF; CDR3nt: TGTGCCAGCAGCCACACAAAAAACATTCAGTACTTC
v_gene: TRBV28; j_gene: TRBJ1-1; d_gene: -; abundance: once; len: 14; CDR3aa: CASSSQAVNTEAFF; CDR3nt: TGTGCCAGCAGTTCCCAAGCTGTGAACACTGAAGCTTTCTTT
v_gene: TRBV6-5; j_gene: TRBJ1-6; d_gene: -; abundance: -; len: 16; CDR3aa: CASSFEPGTTNSPLHF; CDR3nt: TGTGCCAGCAGTTTTGAGCCCGGGACAACTAATTCACCCCTCCACTTT
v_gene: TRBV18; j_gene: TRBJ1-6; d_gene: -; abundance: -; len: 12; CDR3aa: CASSPGNSPLHF; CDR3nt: TGTGCCAGCTCGCCAGGGAATTCACCCCTCCACTTT
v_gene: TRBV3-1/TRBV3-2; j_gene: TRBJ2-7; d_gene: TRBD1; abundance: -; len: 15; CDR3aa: CASSQEGTGSYEQYF; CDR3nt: TGTGCCAGCAGCCAAGAAGGGACAGGTTCCTACGAGCAGTACTTC
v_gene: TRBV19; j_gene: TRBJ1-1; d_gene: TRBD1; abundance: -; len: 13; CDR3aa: CASSHDRGTEAFF; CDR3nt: TGTGCCAGTTCTCATGACAGGGGCACTGAAGCTTTCTTT
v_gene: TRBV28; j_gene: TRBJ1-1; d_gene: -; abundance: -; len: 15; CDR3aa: CAVPITISKTLEAFF; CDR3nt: TGTGCCGTCCCTATTACTATTTCAAAGACACTTGAAGCTTTCTTT
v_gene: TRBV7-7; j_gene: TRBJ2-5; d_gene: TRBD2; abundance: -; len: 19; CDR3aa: CASSLSDKTSGRLLETQYF; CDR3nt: TGTGCTAGCAGCTTGTCTGATAAGACTAGCGGGAGATTACTGGAGACCCAGTACTTC
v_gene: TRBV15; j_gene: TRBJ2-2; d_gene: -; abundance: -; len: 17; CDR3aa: CATGGFRQTPDTGELFF; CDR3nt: TGTGCCACCGGAGGGTTTAGGCAGACCCCGGACACCGGGGAGCTGTTTTTT
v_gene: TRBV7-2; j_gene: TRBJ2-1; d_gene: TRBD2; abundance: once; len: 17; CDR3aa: CATGGLAGMSSYNEQFF; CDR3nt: TGTGCCACGGGGGGGCTAGCGGGGATGAGCTCCTACAATGAGCAGTTCTTC
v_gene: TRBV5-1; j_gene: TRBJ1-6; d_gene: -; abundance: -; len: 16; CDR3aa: CASSMDGRRTNSPLHF; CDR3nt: TGCGCCAGCAGCATGGATGGACGAAGAACTAATTCACCCCTCCACTTT
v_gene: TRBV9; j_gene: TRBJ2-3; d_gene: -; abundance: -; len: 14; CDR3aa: CASSVEGGTDTQYF; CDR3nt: TGTGCCAGCAGCGTAGAGGGGGGCACAGATACGCAGTATTTT